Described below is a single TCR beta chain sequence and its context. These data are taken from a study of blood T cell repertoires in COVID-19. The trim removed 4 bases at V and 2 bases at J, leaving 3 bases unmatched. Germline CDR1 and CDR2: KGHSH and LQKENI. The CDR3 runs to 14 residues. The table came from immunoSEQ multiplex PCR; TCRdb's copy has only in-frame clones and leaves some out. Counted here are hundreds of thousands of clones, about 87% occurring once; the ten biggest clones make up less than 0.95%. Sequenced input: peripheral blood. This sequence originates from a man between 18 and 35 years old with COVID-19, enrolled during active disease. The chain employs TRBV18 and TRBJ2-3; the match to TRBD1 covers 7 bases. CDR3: CASSLDRSTDTQYF. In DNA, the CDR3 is TGTGCCAGCTCACTGGACAGGTCCACAGATACGCAGTATTTT.